The present TCR beta chain was sequenced within a study of blood T cell repertoires in COVID-19. Study in general: Samples came from the United States, Italy and Spain, spanning acute and convalescent COVID-19. T cells, B-cell-depleted T cells, or PBMCs provided the cDNA or gDNA that served as material.

Methods used by the authors: Amplification of reference gene primers provided the estimated nucleated cell counts. This table comes from immunoSEQ multiplex PCR, and its TCRdb copy is limited to in-frame clones, with some not included. V, J and clone size are taken as reported in that table, and D and trimming were inferred from the DNA itself. The sample has around 170,000 clones, roughly nine tenths seen once. The CDR3 contains 14 residues. Germline CDR1 SNHLY, CDR2 FYNNEI. V lost 6 bases to trimming and J lost 2 bases, with 14 bases between them. J is TRBJ2-7 and V is TRBV2; D possibly corresponds to TRBD2 (6 bases). The receptor was derived from a woman between 65 and 79 years old with acute or convalescent COVID-19. Sequencing input: peripheral blood. This CDR3 reads CASRVERTTYEQYF. The CDR3 region has the DNA TGTGCCAGCAGGGTAGAACGGACTACCTACGAGCAGTACTTC.